This T cell receptor (beta chain) emerged from a study of blood T cell repertoires in COVID-19. As for the study in general: Sites across the United States, Italy and Spain contributed samples from acute and convalescent COVID-19. PBMCs, B-cell-depleted T cells, or T cells provided the cDNA or gDNA that made up the material.

The CDR3 length is 17 residues. V was clipped by 0 bases and J by 6 bases; unmatched bases: 8. Germline V CDR1 and CDR2: LGHNA, YSLEER. Study processing details: Amplification from reference gene primers served as the basis for estimated nucleated cell counts. Method: immunoSEQ multiplex PCR; TCRdb's copy keeps in-frame clones and lacks some. The V and J calls and clone size are taken from that table; D and trimming were inferred from the DNA. This table holds under 30,000 clones, approximately 80% found once. This sequence was found in a human donor in a cohort sampled during active COVID-19. Sequencing was done on a sample of peripheral blood. The gene calls are TRBV4-3 and TRBJ2-2; 9 nucleotides agree with TRBD1. CDR3 sequence: CASSQDRRQGDSGELFF. CDR3 DNA: TGCGCCAGCAGCCAAGATCGAAGACAGGGGGACTCCGGGGAGCTGTTTTTT.